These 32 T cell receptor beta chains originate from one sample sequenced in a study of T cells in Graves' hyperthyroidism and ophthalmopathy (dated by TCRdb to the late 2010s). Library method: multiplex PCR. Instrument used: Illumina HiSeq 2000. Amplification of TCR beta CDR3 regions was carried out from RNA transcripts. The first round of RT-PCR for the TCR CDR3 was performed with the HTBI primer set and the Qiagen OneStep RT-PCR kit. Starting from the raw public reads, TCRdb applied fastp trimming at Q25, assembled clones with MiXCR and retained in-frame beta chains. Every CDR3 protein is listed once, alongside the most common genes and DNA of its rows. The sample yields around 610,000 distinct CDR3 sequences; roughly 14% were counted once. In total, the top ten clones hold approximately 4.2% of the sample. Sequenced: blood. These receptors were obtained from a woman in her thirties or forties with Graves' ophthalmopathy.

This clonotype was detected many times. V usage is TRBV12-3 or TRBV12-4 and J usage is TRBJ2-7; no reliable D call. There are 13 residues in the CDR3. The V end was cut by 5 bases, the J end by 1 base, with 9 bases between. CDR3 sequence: CASSPDKSYEQYF. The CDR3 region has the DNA TGTGCCAGCAGTCCAGACAAGTCCTACGAGCAGTACTTC.

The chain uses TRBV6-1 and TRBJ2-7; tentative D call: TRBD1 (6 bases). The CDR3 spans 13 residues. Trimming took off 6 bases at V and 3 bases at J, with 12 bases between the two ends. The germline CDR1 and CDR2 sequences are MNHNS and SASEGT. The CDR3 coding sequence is TGTGCCAGCAGAGGACAGAGGAGCTACGAGCAGTACTTC. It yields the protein CASRGQRSYEQYF.

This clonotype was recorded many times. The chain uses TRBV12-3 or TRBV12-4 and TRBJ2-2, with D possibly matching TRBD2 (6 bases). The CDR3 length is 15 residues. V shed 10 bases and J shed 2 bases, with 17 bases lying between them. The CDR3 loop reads CATSRGAVNTGELFF. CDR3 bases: TGTGCCACCTCGCGGGGAGCGGTAAACACCGGGGAGCTGTTTTTT.

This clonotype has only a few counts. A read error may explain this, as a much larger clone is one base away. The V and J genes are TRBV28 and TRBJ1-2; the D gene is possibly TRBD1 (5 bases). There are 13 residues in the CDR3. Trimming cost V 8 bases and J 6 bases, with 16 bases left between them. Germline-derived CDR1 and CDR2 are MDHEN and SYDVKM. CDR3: CASGSTAMDGYTF. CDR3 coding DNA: TGTGCCAGCGGATCGACAGCCATGGATGGCTACACCTTC.

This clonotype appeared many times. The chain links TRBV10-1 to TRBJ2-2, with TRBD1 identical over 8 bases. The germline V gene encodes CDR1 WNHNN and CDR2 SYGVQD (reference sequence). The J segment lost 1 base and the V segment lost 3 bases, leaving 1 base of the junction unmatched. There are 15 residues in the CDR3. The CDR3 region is CASSEGTGNTGELFF. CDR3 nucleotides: TGCGCCAGCAGTGAAGGGACAGGGAACACCGGGGAGCTGTTTTTT.

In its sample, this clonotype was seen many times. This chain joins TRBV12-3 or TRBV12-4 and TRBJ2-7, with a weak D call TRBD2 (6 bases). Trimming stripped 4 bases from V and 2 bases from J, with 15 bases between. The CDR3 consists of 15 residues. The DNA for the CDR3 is TGTGCCAGCAGTTGGAGGGGACTCGTAGCCTACGAGCAGTACTTC. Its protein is CASSWRGLVAYEQYF.

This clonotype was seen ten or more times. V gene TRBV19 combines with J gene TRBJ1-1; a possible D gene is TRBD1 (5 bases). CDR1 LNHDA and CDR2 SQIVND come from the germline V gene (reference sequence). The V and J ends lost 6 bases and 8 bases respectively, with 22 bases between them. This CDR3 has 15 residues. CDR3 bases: TGTGCCAGTAGCATAAACGGCGGGACGCGAAAGGAAGCTTTCTTT. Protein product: CASSINGGTRKEAFF.

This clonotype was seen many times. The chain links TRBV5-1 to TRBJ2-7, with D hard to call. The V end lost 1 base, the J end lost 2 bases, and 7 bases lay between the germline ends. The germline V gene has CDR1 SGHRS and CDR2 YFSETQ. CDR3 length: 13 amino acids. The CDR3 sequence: CASSLHGPYEQYF. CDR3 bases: TGCGCCAGCAGCTTGCACGGGCCCTACGAGCAGTACTTC.

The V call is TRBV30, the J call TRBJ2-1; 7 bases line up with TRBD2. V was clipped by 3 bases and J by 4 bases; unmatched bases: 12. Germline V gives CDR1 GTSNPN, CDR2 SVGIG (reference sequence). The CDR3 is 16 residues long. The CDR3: CAWRRLGGRVYNEQFF. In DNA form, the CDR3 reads TGTGCCTGGAGAAGGCTTGGCGGGAGAGTTTACAATGAGCAGTTCTTC.

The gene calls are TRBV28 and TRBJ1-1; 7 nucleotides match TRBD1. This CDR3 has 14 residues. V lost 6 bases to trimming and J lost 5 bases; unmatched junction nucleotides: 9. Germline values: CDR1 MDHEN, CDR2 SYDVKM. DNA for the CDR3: TGTGCCAGCAGCGCTACAGGGGCTTTAACTGAAGCTTTCTTT. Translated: CASSATGALTEAFF.

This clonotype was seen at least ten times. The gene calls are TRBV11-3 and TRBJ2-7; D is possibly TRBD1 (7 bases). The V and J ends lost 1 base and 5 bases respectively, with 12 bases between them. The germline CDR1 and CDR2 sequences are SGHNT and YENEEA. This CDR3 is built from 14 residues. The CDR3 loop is CASSLGRGADEQYF. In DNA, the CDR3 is TGTGCCAGCAGCTTAGGCAGGGGGGCGGACGAGCAGTACTTC.

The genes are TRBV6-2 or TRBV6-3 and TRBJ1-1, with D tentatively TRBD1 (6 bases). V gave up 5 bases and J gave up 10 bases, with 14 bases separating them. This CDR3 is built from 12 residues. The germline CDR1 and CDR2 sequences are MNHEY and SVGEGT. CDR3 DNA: TGTGCCAGCAGTCCGCCTCAGGGGAGAGCTTTCTTT. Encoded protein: CASSPPQGRAFF.

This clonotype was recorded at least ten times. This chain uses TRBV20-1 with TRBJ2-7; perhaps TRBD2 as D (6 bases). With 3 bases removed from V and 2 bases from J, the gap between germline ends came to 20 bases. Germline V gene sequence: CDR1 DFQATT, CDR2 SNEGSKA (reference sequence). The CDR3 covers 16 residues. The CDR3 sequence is CSASWEPGLRPYEQYF. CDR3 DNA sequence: TGCAGTGCTAGTTGGGAACCGGGACTGAGGCCCTACGAGCAGTACTTC.

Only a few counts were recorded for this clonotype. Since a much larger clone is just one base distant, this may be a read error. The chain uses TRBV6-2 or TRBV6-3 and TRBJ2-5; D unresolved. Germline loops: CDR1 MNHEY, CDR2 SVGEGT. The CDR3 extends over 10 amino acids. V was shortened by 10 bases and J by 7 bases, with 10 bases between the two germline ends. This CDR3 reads CATEIVTQYF. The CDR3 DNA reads TGTGCCACCGAAATAGTGACCCAGTACTTC.

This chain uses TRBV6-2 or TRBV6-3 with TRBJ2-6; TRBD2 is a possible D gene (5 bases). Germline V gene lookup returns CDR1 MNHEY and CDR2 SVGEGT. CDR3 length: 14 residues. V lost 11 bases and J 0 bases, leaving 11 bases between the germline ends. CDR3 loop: CAHGVRSGANVLTF. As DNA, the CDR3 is TGTGCCCACGGGGTACGCTCTGGGGCCAACGTCCTGACTTTC.

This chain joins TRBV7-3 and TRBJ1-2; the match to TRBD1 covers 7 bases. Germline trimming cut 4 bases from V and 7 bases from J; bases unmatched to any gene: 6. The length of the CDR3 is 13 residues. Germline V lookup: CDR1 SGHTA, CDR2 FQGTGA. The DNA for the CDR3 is TGTGCCAGCAGCTCGGAGGGGGCAGTTGGCTACACCTTC. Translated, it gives CASSSEGAVGYTF.

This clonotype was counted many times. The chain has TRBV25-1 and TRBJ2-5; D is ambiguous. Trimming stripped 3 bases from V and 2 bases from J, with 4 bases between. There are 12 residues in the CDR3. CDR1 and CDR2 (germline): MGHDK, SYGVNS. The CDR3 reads CASSEQQETQYF. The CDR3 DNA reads TGTGCCAGCAGTGAGCAACAAGAGACCCAGTACTTC. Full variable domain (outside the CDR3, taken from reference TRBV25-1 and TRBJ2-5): EADIYQTPRYLVIGTGKKITLECSQTMGHDKMYWYQQDPGMELHLIHYSYGVNSTEKGDLSSESTVSRIRTEHFPLTLESARPSHTSQYLCASSEQQETQYFGPGTRLLVL.

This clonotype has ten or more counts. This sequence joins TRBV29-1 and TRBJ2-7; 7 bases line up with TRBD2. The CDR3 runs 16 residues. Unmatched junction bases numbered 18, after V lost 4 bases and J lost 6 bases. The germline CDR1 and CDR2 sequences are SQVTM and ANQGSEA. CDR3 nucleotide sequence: TGCAGCGTTGTGGGGGGGACCTTTCTAGCGTTTTGCGAGCAGTACTTC. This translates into CSVVGGTFLAFCEQYF.

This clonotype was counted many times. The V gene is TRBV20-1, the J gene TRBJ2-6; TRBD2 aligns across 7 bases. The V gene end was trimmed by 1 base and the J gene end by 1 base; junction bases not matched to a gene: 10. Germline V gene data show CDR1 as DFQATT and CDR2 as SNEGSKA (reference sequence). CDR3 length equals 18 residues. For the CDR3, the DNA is TGCAGTGCTAGAGTACCTAGCGGAGTGAGGTCTGGGGCCAACGTCCTGACTTTC. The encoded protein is CSARVPSGVRSGANVLTF.

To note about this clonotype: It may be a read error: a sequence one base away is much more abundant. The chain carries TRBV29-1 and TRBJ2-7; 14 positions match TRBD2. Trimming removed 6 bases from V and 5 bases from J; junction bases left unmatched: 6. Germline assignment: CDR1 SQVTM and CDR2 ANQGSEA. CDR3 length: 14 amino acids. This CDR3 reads CSVGTSGRYHEQYF. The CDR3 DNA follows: TGCAGCGTGGGGACTAGCGGGAGATACCACGAGCAGTACTTC.

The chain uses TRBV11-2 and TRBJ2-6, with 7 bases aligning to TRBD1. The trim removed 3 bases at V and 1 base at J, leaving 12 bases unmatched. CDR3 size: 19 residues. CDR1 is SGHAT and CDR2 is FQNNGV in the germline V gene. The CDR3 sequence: CASSFPRGQIESGANVLTF. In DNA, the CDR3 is TGTGCCAGCAGCTTCCCTCGGGGACAGATAGAATCTGGGGCCAACGTCCTGACTTTC.

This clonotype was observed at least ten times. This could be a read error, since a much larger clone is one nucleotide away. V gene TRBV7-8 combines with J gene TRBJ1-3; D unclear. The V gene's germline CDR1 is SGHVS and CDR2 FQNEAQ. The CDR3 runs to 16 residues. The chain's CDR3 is CASSLIHPDSGHTIYF. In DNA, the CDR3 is TGTGCCAGCAGCTTAATCCATCCAGACTCTGGACACACCATATATTTT. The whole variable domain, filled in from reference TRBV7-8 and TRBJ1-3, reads GAGVSQSPRYKVAKRGQDVALRCDPISGHVSLFWYQQALGQGPEFLTYFQNEAQLDKSGLPSDRFFAERPEGSVSTLKIQRTQQEDSAVYLCASSLIHPDSGHTIYFGEGSWLTVV.

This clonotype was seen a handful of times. This CDR3 is CASTGLAGFVDTQYF. The CDR3 DNA reads TGTGCCAGCACGGGTCTAGCGGGATTTGTAGATACGCAGTATTTT. This rearrangement joins TRBV12-3 or TRBV12-4 to TRBJ2-3; 9 bases are shared with TRBD2. CDR3 length: 15 amino acids. The junction had 10 bases not matched to a gene; V was cut back by 7 bases and J by 5 bases.

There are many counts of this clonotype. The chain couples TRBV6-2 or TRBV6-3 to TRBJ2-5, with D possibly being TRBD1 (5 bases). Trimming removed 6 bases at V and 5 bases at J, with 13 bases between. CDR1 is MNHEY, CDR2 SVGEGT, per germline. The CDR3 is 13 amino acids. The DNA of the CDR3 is TGTGCCAGCAGCCGTGGACATGGTGAGACCCAGTACTTC. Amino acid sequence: CASSRGHGETQYF.

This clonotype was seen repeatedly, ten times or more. The DNA of the CDR3 is TGTGCCAGCAGTTACGGTCAGTACCAGGAGCAGTACTTC. It is translated as CASSYGQYQEQYF. The genes are TRBV6-2 or TRBV6-3 and TRBJ2-7, with unresolved D. V lost 2 bases and J lost 7, with 12 bases in between. Germline V gene sequence: CDR1 MNHEY, CDR2 SVGEGT. The CDR3 contains 13 residues.

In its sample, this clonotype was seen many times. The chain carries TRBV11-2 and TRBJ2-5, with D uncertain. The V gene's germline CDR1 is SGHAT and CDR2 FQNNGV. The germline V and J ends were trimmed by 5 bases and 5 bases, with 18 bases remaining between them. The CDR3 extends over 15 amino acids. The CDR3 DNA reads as TGTGCCAGCAGCCGAGACCAGCTCGGGTTTGAGACCCAGTACTTC. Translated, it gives CASSRDQLGFETQYF.

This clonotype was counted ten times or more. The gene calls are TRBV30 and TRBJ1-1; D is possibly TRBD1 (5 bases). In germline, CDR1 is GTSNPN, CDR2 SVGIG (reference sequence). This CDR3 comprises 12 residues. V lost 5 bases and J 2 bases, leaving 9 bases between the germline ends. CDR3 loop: CAWEGTNTEAFF. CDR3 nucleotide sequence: TGTGCCTGGGAAGGGACCAACACTGAAGCTTTCTTT.

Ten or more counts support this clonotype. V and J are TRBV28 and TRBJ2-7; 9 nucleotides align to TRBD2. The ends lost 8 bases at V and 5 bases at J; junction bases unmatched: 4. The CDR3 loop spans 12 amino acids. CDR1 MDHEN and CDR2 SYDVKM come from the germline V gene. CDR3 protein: CASGTSYNEQYF. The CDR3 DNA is TGTGCCAGCGGGACTAGCTACAACGAGCAGTACTTC.

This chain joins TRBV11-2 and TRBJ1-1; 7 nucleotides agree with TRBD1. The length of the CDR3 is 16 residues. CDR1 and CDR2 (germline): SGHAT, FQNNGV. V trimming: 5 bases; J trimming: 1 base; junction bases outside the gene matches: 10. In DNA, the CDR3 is TGTGCCAGCAGCCGAGGAGCGACAGGGAAGAACACTGAAGCTTTCTTT. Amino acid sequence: CASSRGATGKNTEAFF.

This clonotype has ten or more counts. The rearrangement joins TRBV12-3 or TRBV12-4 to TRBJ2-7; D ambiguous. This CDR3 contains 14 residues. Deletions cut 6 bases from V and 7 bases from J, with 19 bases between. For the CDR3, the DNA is TGTGCCAGCAGCCCATCGCGACGGCTCCAGGAGCAGTACTTC. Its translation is CASSPSRRLQEQYF.

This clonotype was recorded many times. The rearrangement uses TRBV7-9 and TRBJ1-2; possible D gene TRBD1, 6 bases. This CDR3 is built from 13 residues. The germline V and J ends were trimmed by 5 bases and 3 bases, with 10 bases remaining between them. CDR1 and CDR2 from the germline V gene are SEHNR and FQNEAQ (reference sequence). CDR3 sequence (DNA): TGTGCCAGCAGCATACAGGGTCACTATGGCTACACCTTC. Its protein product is CASSIQGHYGYTF.

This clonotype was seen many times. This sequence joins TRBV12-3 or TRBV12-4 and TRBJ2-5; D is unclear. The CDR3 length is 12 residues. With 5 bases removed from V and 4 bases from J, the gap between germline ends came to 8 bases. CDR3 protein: CASSLSLETQYF. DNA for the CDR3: TGTGCCAGCAGTCTCTCCCTAGAGACCCAGTACTTC.